The source of this T cell receptor beta chain is a study of cytomegalovirus exposure and HLA in healthy donors. Study-wide background: Genotyping showed 70% to 90% of over 350 donors falling in the Caucasian-associated ancestry cluster.

Study conclusions and caveats: A few chains tied to CMV proved CMV antigen-specific in vitro.

This PCR relied on a set of 60 Vbeta primers and 13 Jbeta primers. The method was immunoSEQ multiplex PCR; TCRdb's version includes in-frame clones alone and lacks a portion of them. The profile covers over 100,000 clones, with around three quarters appearing a single time and roughly 5% taken by the ten largest. V gave up 0 bases and J gave up 0 bases, with 12 bases separating them. The CDR3 has 17 residues. Germline CDR1 LGHNA, CDR2 YSLEER. With regard to this clone: Antigen specificity is unknown.

This receptor was obtained from a man younger than 45 in good health and CMV-seronegative. Sequencing input: PBMCs. This chain links TRBV4-3 with TRBJ2-1; D call uncertain. The CDR3 DNA reads TGCGCCAGCAGCCAAGAATGGGCTTCGAGCTCCTACAATGAGCAGTTCTTC. Its protein is CASSQEWASSSYNEQFF.